This T cell receptor (beta chain) is drawn from a study of blood T cell repertoires in COVID-19. V shed 6 bases, J shed 2 bases, and the junction held 4 bases outside the gene matches. Per the germline V gene, CDR1 is SNHLY and CDR2 is FYNNEI. This CDR3 has 15 amino acids. Generated by immunoSEQ multiplex PCR, the TCRdb table keeps only in-frame clones and is missing some. This sample carries over 85,000 clones, approximately 90% of them seen once, and the ten largest clones take around 2.3%. This rearrangement joins TRBV2 to TRBJ1-3; 10 bases fit TRBD1. The sequencing input was peripheral blood. This receptor was obtained from a human donor with active COVID-19. The donor label of this sample is uncertain. CDR3 in DNA: TGTGCCAGCAGGGGGGGACAGGGGACTGGAAACACCATATATTTT. Its translation: CASRGGQGTGNTIYF. Supplemented by reference TRBV2 and TRBJ1-3, the full variable domain reads EPEVTQTPSHQVTQMGQEVILRCVPISNHLYFYWYRQILGQKVEFLVSFYNNEISEKSEIFDDQFSVERPDGSNFTLKIRSTKLEDSAMYFCASRGGQGTGNTIYFGEGSWLTVV.